These 12 T cell receptor beta chains were all obtained from the same sample, sequenced in a study of vaccination and CD4 T cells after COVID-19. Their cognate antigens are unknown. CD4+ T cells that had been cultured provided DNA sequenced with the Oncomine TCR Beta short-read assay. TCRdb passed the PCR reads through MiXCR, listing each CDR3 protein once. The table has 15,000 to 20,000 distinct CDR3 sequences, 50% to 65% seen once; the top ten hold around a tenth. Treatment in this sample: roughly 11-day PBMC culture with coronavirus spike peptide pools or control peptides (ViraFEST assay). The specimen sequenced was CD4+ T cells from blood, cultured in vitro. These TCRs come from a human donor who had recovered from COVID-19.

This rearrangement joins TRBV20-1 to TRBJ2-4, with TRBD2 identical over 7 bases. This CDR3 is built from 13 residues. The V gene's germline CDR1 is DFQATT and CDR2 SNEGSKA (reference sequence). J was trimmed by 7 bases and V by 3 bases; bases with no gene match: 6. The CDR3, as DNA: TGCAGTGCTAGCAGTGGGGGGGGGAACATTCAGTACTTC. Translated: CSASSGGGNIQYF.

The genes are TRBV11-3 and TRBJ2-1; possibly TRBD2 for D (6 bases). This CDR3 region has 15 residues. Germline CDR1 reads SGHNT; CDR2 reads YENEEA. Trimming cost V 6 bases and J 0 bases, with 12 bases left between them. The CDR3 sequence is CASSGGPGSYNEQFF. CDR3 bases: TGTGCCAGCAGTGGAGGGCCGGGCTCCTACAATGAGCAGTTCTTC. Based on the CDR3 plus reference TRBV11-3 and TRBJ2-1, the full variable domain is EAGVVQSPRYKIIEKKQPVAFWCNPISGHNTLYWYLQNLGQGPELLIRYENEEAVDDSQLPKDRFSAERLKGVDSTLKIQPAELGDSAVYLCASSGGPGSYNEQFFGPGTRLTVL.

This clonotype was seen only once. V is TRBV19 and J is TRBJ1-1; D is possibly TRBD1 (5 bases). The length of the CDR3 is 17 residues. Trimming took 3 bases from V and 0 from J, leaving 17 bases between them. Germline V gene sequence: CDR1 LNHDA, CDR2 SQIVND (reference sequence). Written as DNA, the CDR3 is TGTGCCAGTAGTATCTTAGTTGGTCAGGGACTGAACACTGAAGCTTTCTTT. Translating gives CASSILVGQGLNTEAFF.

The J gene is TRBJ2-3, the V gene TRBV11-1, with D unclear. Trimming pared 1 base from V and 6 bases from J, leaving 5 bases between. The germline CDR1 and CDR2 sequences are SGHAT and FQDESV (reference sequence). CDR3 length equals 12 residues. The CDR3 nucleotides are TGTGCCAGCAGCTTAGTTGTGGATACGCAGTATTTT. Encoded protein: CASSLVVDTQYF.

The chain employs TRBV30 and TRBJ2-5; TRBD2 agrees at 8 bases. The CDR3 is made up of 14 amino acids. J gave up 5 bases and V 8 bases, and 13 bases lay outside the gene matches. CDR1 GTSNPN and CDR2 SVGIG come from the germline V gene (reference sequence). The CDR3 is CALGVAGGGETQYF. DNA for the CDR3: TGTGCCCTGGGGGTGGCGGGAGGTGGGGAGACCCAGTACTTC.

The chain couples TRBV2 to TRBJ1-5, with TRBD1 as a possible D gene (6 bases). Germline V CDR1 and CDR2: SNHLY, FYNNEI. V lost 2 bases and J lost 0, with 14 bases in between. The length of the CDR3 is 17 residues. The CDR3 bases are TGTGCCAGCAGTGAACTTAGGACAGACTATAGCAATCAGCCCCAGCATTTT. Amino acids: CASSELRTDYSNQPQHF.

CDR3 protein: CASGLAGGTDTQYF. The CDR3 DNA reads as TGTGCCAGCGGGCTAGCGGGGGGCACAGATACGCAGTATTTT. The chain is built from TRBV2 and TRBJ2-3, with 10 bases aligning to TRBD2. This CDR3 has 14 amino acids. Germline values: CDR1 SNHLY, CDR2 FYNNEI. The V segment lost 8 bases and the J segment 1 base; nucleotides outside the gene matches: 3.

The rearrangement uses TRBV7-9 and TRBJ1-2, with TRBD1 as a possible D gene (6 bases). Germline lookup yields CDR1 SEHNR and CDR2 FQNEAQ (reference sequence). The CDR3 is made up of 17 amino acids. Trimming left V 3 bases short and J 3 bases short, with 20 bases between. The CDR3 DNA reads TGTGCCAGCAGCTTTAGTAGATCTGGACAGTACGACTATGGCTACACCTTC. Translating gives CASSFSRSGQYDYGYTF.

The V gene is TRBV5-1, the J gene TRBJ1-2; 9 bases align to TRBD1. The CDR3 consists of 16 residues. With V trimmed by 0 bases and J by 8 bases, 11 bases remained unmatched. Germline values: CDR1 SGHRS, CDR2 YFSETQ. The CDR3 DNA follows: TGCGCCAGCAGCTTGGTGGGACAGGGTAGTACGCAAGGCTACACCTTC. Encoded protein: CASSLVGQGSTQGYTF.

The V gene is TRBV20-1, the J gene TRBJ1-2; TRBD1 might be the D (5 bases). Germline V gene data show CDR1 as DFQATT and CDR2 as SNEGSKA (reference sequence). V was pared by 6 bases and J by 6 bases, with 17 bases between. This CDR3 has 13 residues. The CDR3 loop reads CSAIGALEDGYTF. The CDR3 region has the DNA TGCAGTGCGATTGGGGCGCTGGAGGATGGCTACACCTTC.

This clonotype was recorded once. The genes are TRBV19 and TRBJ2-1, with 10 bases fitting TRBD1. The CDR3 runs to 16 residues. Germline V CDR1 and CDR2: LNHDA, SQIVND (reference sequence). Trimming removed 0 bases from V and 4 bases from J; junction bases left unmatched: 3. The CDR3 DNA sequence: TGTGCCAGTAGTATAGAACCGGGACAGGGGTACAATGAGCAGTTCTTC. Its protein is CASSIEPGQGYNEQFF.

The rearrangement links TRBV20-1 to TRBJ1-2; D not certain. Germline V gene data show CDR1 as DFQATT and CDR2 as SNEGSKA (reference sequence). V lost 5 bases and J 0 bases, leaving 16 bases between the germline ends. The CDR3 is 15 residues long. The CDR3 nucleotides are TGCAGTGCTCGCGATTCAGGAACTACTAACTATGGCTACACCTTC. Its translation is CSARDSGTTNYGYTF.